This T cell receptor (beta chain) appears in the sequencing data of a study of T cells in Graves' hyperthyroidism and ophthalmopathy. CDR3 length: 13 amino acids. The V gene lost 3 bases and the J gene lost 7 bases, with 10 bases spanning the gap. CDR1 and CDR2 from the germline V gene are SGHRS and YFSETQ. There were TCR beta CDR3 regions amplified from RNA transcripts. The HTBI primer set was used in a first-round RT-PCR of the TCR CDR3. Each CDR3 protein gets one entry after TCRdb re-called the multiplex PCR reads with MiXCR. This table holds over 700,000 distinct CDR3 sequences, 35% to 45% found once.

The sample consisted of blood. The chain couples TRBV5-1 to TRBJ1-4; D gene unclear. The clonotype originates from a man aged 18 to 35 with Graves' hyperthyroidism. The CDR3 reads CASSSPHREKLFF. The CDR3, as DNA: TGCGCCAGCAGCTCCCCCCACCGTGAAAAACTGTTTTTT.